The 32 T cell receptor beta chains given below trace back to one sample, sequenced in a study of Ad26.COV2.S vaccination and SARS-CoV-2 variants. Treatment denoted: 19 received Ad26.COV2.S at low or high dose, single or two shots; 5 received placebo; per-sample allocation not given. Samples came from day 63 after the first vaccine or placebo injection. Generated by immunoSEQ multiplex PCR, the TCRdb table keeps only in-frame clones and is missing some. The data contain 400,000 to 500,000 clones, approximately 92% of them singletons. This specimen was peripheral blood, taken in a trial of Ad26.COV2.S vaccine versus placebo. These receptor sequences come from a person between 18 and 65 years old who received the Ad26.COV2.S COVID-19 vaccine or a placebo.

As for this clone: This same CDR3 is encoded by further DNA sequences in the sample. Here the CDR3 DNA reads TGTGCCAGCAGTCTCGGCGGGACAGATACGCAGTATTTT. It is translated as CASSLGGTDTQYF. The chain is built from TRBV7-9 and TRBJ2-3; a possible D gene is TRBD2 (5 bases). The CDR3 runs to 13 residues. Trimming stripped 6 bases from V and 3 bases from J, with 10 bases between. The V gene's germline CDR1 is SEHNR and CDR2 FQNEAQ (reference sequence).

On this clone itself: At the DNA level, this CDR3 is encoded by other sequences in the same sample as well. CDR3 bases: TGTGCCAGCAGTTGGGACAGCAATCAGCCCCAGCATTTT. Residues: CASSWDSNQPQHF. The genes are TRBV12-3 or TRBV12-4 and TRBJ1-5, with D maybe TRBD1 (5 bases). The V end lost 4 bases, the J end lost 1 base, and 5 bases lay between the germline ends. This CDR3 is 13 amino acids long.

This clone was seen once. The chain combines TRBV15 with TRBJ1-1; D is possibly TRBD1 (5 bases). The germline gives CDR1 LNHNV, CDR2 YYDKDF (reference sequence). V was cut by 1 base and J by 8 bases, with 11 bases left in between. This CDR3 has 13 amino acids. The CDR3 DNA is TGTGCCACCAGCAGAGGCCATGGGGGGGAAGCTTTCTTT. It yields the protein CATSRGHGGEAFF.

The V and J genes are TRBV9 and TRBJ2-1, with D unclear. This CDR3 has 14 residues. Trimming shortened V by 0 bases and J by 5 bases, and 9 bases separated the two germline ends. Germline V CDR1 and CDR2: SGDLS, YYNGEE. As DNA, the CDR3 is TGTGCCAGCAGCGTAGCGGGCCCTAACAATGAGCAGTTCTTC. This codes for CASSVAGPNNEQFF. Combining the CDR3 with reference TRBV9 and TRBJ2-1 gives the whole variable domain DSGVTQTPKHLITATGQRVTLRCSPRSGDLSVYWYQQSLDQGLQFLIQYYNGEERAKGNILERFSAQQFPDLHSELNLSSLELGDSALYFCASSVAGPNNEQFFGPGTRLTVL.

The chain has TRBV2 and TRBJ1-1; no clear D. The CDR3 is 15 residues long. Germline loops: CDR1 SNHLY, CDR2 FYNNEI. V lost 6 bases to trimming and J lost 3 bases, with 17 bases between them. The CDR3 here is CASSSTRIRDTEAFF. DNA of the CDR3: TGTGCCAGCAGCTCCACAAGGATTCGGGACACTGAAGCTTTCTTT.

This chain uses TRBV7-9 with TRBJ1-3; unclear D gene. The V gene's germline CDR1 is SEHNR and CDR2 FQNEAQ (reference sequence). Between the trimmed V and J ends, which lost 1 base and 4 bases, there was a span of 20 bases. CDR3 size: 18 residues. Here the CDR3 DNA reads TGTGCCAGCAGCTTAGGACTCGTCGGGCCGCACGAAGGAAACACCATATATTTT. Protein: CASSLGLVGPHEGNTIYF.

This rearrangement joins TRBV29-1 to TRBJ2-5, with D possibly being TRBD2 (5 bases). This CDR3 has 12 amino acids. CDR1 and CDR2 (germline): SQVTM, ANQGSEA. Deletions cut 4 bases from V and 4 bases from J, with 10 bases between. The CDR3 is CSVGGLGETQYF. CDR3 DNA: TGCAGCGTTGGAGGGTTGGGAGAGACCCAGTACTTC. Supplemented by reference TRBV29-1 and TRBJ2-5, the full variable domain reads SAVISQKPSRDICQRGTSLTIQCQVDSQVTMMFWYRQQPGQSLTLIATANQGSEATYESGFVIDKFPISRPNLTFSTLTVSNMSPEDSSIYLCSVGGLGETQYFGPGTRLLVL.

On this clone itself: One end of the junction varies from germline; a read error may be responsible. The chain has TRBV3-1 (or the pseudogene TRBV3-2) and TRBJ2-1, with TRBD1 identical over 9 bases. Germline V gives CDR1 LGHDT, CDR2 YNNKEL (reference sequence). The CDR3 has 11 amino acids. This CDR3 is CASSQYRDRVF. CDR3 nucleotide sequence: TGTGCCAGCAGCCAATACCGGGACAGGGTCTTC.

This rearrangement joins TRBV29-1 to TRBJ2-3; D may be TRBD2 (5 bases). The V gene lost 6 bases and the J gene lost 5 bases, with 12 bases spanning the gap. The germline V gene has CDR1 SQVTM and CDR2 ANQGSEA. The CDR3 sequence is 12 residues long. The CDR3 coding sequence is TGCAGCGTCCAGACCGCGGGAGATACGCAGTATTTT. It is translated as CSVQTAGDTQYF.

This rearrangement joins TRBV24-1 to TRBJ1-2; TRBD1 might be the D (5 bases). The CDR3 runs to 14 residues. Trimming took off 3 bases at V and 4 bases at J, with 11 bases between the two ends. From germline, CDR1 is KGHDR and CDR2 SFDVKD. The CDR3 spells CATSDATGTYGYTF. CDR3 DNA sequence: TGTGCCACCAGTGATGCCACCGGGACCTATGGCTACACCTTC.

In its sample, this clone was seen a few times. The rearrangement uses TRBV2 and TRBJ2-7; perhaps TRBD1 as D (6 bases). The germline V gene has CDR1 SNHLY and CDR2 FYNNEI. This CDR3 is built from 14 residues. The V end was cut by 2 bases, the J end by 4 bases, with 12 bases between. CDR3 residues: CASSESRGQYEQYV. CDR3 nucleotides: TGTGCCAGCAGTGAATCCAGGGGACAATACGAGCAGTACGTC.

The V call is TRBV3-1 (or the pseudogene TRBV3-2), the J call TRBJ2-5; 9 bases are shared with TRBD1. The CDR3 has 17 amino acids. Germline assignment: CDR1 LGHDT and CDR2 YNNKEL (reference sequence). V lost 4 bases, J lost 5 bases, and 14 bases stayed unmatched. Written as DNA, the CDR3 is TGTGCCAGCAGCCCTCCGCGAACCCGGACAGGGGTGGAGACCCAGTACTTC. Protein product: CASSPPRTRTGVETQYF.

Note on this clone: In the same sample, other DNA sequences code for this CDR3. The V gene is TRBV2, the J gene TRBJ1-5; the D is unclear. In germline, CDR1 is SNHLY, CDR2 FYNNEI. There are 13 residues in the CDR3. The V end was cut by 3 bases, the J end by 0 bases, with 3 bases between. The CDR3 nucleotides are TGTGCCAGCAGTGACGATAGCAATCAGCCCCAGCATTTT. Translated: CASSDDSNQPQHF. The full variable domain, completed using reference TRBV2 and TRBJ1-5, is EPEVTQTPSHQVTQMGQEVILRCVPISNHLYFYWYRQILGQKVEFLVSFYNNEISEKSEIFDDQFSVERPDGSNFTLKIRSTKLEDSAMYFCASSDDSNQPQHFGDGTRLSIL.

The chain has TRBV9 and TRBJ2-1; 7 positions agree with TRBD2. The CDR3 sequence is 15 residues long. V lost 0 bases, J lost 6 bases, and 6 bases stayed unmatched. Germline loops: CDR1 SGDLS, CDR2 YYNGEE. The CDR3 DNA follows: TGTGCCAGCAGCGTAGGGGCGGGAGTGGCCAATGAGCAGTTCTTC. It translates to CASSVGAGVANEQFF.

The chain is built from TRBV5-1 and TRBJ1-4, with a weak D call TRBD1 (5 bases). The CDR3 contains 14 residues. Trimming left V 4 bases short and J 7 bases short, with 14 bases between. CDR1 and CDR2 (germline): SGHRS, YFSETQ. The CDR3 DNA sequence: TGCGCCAGCAGCCAGGGAGGGGTCGGTGAAAAACTGTTTTTT. The encoded protein is CASSQGGVGEKLFF.

J is TRBJ1-1 and V is TRBV29-1, with D perhaps TRBD1 (5 bases). The CDR3 is made up of 11 amino acids. Germline V gene lookup returns CDR1 SQVTM and CDR2 ANQGSEA. V lost 6 bases and J lost 4, with 9 bases in between. The CDR3 DNA sequence: TGCAGCGTCCGTGACAGCACTGAAGCTTTCTTT. This encodes CSVRDSTEAFF.

The rearrangement joins TRBV19 to TRBJ1-6; no clear D gene. Germline assignment: CDR1 LNHDA and CDR2 SQIVND (reference sequence). Trimming removed 3 bases at V and 8 bases at J, with 14 bases between. The CDR3 loop spans 15 amino acids. The CDR3 loop is CASSISDFWDSPLHF. CDR3 nucleotides: TGTGCCAGTAGTATCTCGGACTTCTGGGATTCACCCCTCCACTTT.

The chain employs TRBV7-3 and TRBJ2-3; tentative D call: TRBD1 (6 bases). Germline loops: CDR1 SGHTA, CDR2 FQGTGA. V dropped 5 bases and J dropped 5 bases, with 14 bases sitting between them. The CDR3 is 14 residues long. CDR3 protein: CASSGTGYGDTQYF. DNA of the CDR3: TGTGCCAGCAGCGGAACAGGGTACGGAGATACGCAGTATTTT. Drawing the rest from reference TRBV7-3 and TRBJ2-3, the complete variable domain is GAGVSQTPSNKVTEKGKYVELRCDPISGHTALYWYRQSLGQGPEFLIYFQGTGAADDSGLPNDRFFAVRPEGSVSTLKIQRTERGDSAVYLCASSGTGYGDTQYFGPGTRLTVL.

The chain recombines TRBV27 with TRBJ2-1, with D perhaps TRBD2 (6 bases). V was pared by 1 base and J by 4 bases, with 14 bases between. The CDR3 consists of 16 residues. Germline CDR1 is MNHEY and CDR2 is SMNVEV (reference sequence). The CDR3 DNA follows: TGTGCCAGCAGTTTATTCGGCCTAGCGTATTACAATGAGCAGTTCTTC. It translates to CASSLFGLAYYNEQFF.

V usage is TRBV3-1 (or the pseudogene TRBV3-2) and J usage is TRBJ1-5, with D perhaps matching TRBD1 (5 bases). Between the trimmed V and J ends, which lost 3 bases and 3 bases, there was a span of 15 bases. Germline V gene sequence: CDR1 LGHDT, CDR2 YNNKEL (reference sequence). CDR3 length: 16 residues. The CDR3 DNA sequence: TGTGCCAGCAGCCAGGGGCCATCTGGGATCAATCAGCCCCAGCATTTT. Protein sequence: CASSQGPSGINQPQHF.

V and J are TRBV15 and TRBJ1-5; D gene ambiguous. Germline assignment: CDR1 LNHNV and CDR2 YYDKDF (reference sequence). The CDR3 covers 13 residues. V dropped 3 bases and J dropped 4 bases, with 7 bases sitting between them. The CDR3 DNA reads TGTGCCACCAGCAGTAGGGCGAATCAGCCCCAGCATTTT. This gives the protein CATSSRANQPQHF.

This chain connects TRBV11-2 to TRBJ2-1; 13 bases agree with TRBD2. CDR3 length: 14 residues. Looked up from germline, CDR1 is SGHAT and CDR2 is FQNNGV. The V gene end was trimmed by 4 bases and the J gene end by 8 bases; junction bases not matched to a gene: 2. In nucleotides, the CDR3 is TGTGCCAGCAGCTCGGGACTAGCGGGGCATGAGCAGTTCTTC. Its translation: CASSSGLAGHEQFF.

The rearrangement joins TRBV3-1 (or the pseudogene TRBV3-2) to TRBJ2-1; D gene unclear. Germline CDR1 is LGHDT and CDR2 is YNNKEL (reference sequence). The CDR3 runs to 15 residues. V was cut by 5 bases and J by 3 bases, with 14 bases left in between. The CDR3: CASSSRTLYYNEQFF. The CDR3 coding sequence is TGTGCCAGCAGCTCCCGGACCTTATACTACAATGAGCAGTTCTTC.

V usage is TRBV5-1 and J usage is TRBJ1-1; D remains ambiguous. The CDR3 has 14 amino acids. Per germline, CDR1 SGHRS and CDR2 YFSETQ. Trimming took off 0 bases at V and 1 base at J, with 7 bases between the two ends. CDR3 residues: CASSLEVGNTEAFF. The CDR3 DNA reads TGCGCCAGCAGCTTGGAGGTAGGGAACACTGAAGCTTTCTTT.

The V and J genes are TRBV30 and TRBJ1-6; D is perhaps TRBD1 (5 bases). The CDR3 extends over 16 amino acids. Germline-derived CDR1 and CDR2 are GTSNPN and SVGIG (reference sequence). Trimming cost V 0 bases and J 11 bases, with 20 bases left between them. The CDR3 loop reads CAWSVLSPDSGAPLHF. The CDR3, as DNA: TGTGCCTGGAGTGTACTCTCCCCTGATTCGGGGGCACCCCTCCACTTT.

The chain employs TRBV15 and TRBJ2-1; D ambiguous. The CDR3 totals 12 residues. CDR1 and CDR2 from the germline V gene are LNHNV and YYDKDF (reference sequence). Trimming pared 0 bases from V and 14 bases from J, leaving 11 bases between. The CDR3 DNA is TGTGCCACCAGCAGAGATGGACCAAGGGAGTTCTTC. Protein: CATSRDGPREFF.

This chain joins TRBV7-8 and TRBJ2-1, with TRBD2 matching 8 bases. CDR1 is SGHVS, CDR2 FQNEAQ, per germline. CDR3 length: 15 amino acids. V was pared by 2 bases and J by 2 bases, with 2 bases of the junction left unmatched. The CDR3 sequence: CASSLHSGAYNEQFF. DNA of the CDR3: TGTGCCAGCAGCTTACATAGCGGGGCCTACAATGAGCAGTTCTTC.

This clone was seen once. The genes are TRBV4-3 and TRBJ1-2; D may be TRBD1 (6 bases). Germline CDR1 and CDR2: LGHNA and YSLEER. With 2 bases removed from V and 4 bases from J, the gap between germline ends came to 8 bases. The CDR3 covers 13 residues. Here the CDR3 DNA reads TGCGCCAGCAGCCAACAGGACAGCTATGGCTACACCTTC. Residues: CASSQQDSYGYTF.

V is TRBV6-2 or TRBV6-3 and J is TRBJ1-5; the match to TRBD1 covers 7 bases. Trimming cost V 5 bases and J 7 bases; bases outside gene matches: 8. The germline CDR1 and CDR2 sequences are MNHEY and SVGEGT. The CDR3 spans 14 residues. The CDR3 region has the DNA TGTGCCAGCAGTCTCAGACAGGGAGGCCAGCCCCAGCATTTT. Translated: CASSLRQGGQPQHF.

This clone is a singleton in its sample. V and J are TRBV3-1 (or the pseudogene TRBV3-2) and TRBJ1-2, with 7 bases lining up with TRBD1. Germline V gives CDR1 LGHDT, CDR2 YNNKEL (reference sequence). This CDR3 comprises 16 residues. The V and J ends lost 1 base and 7 bases, in that order; junction bases with no gene match: 12. The CDR3 loop is CASSQGSPVQGSGYTF. CDR3 sequence (DNA): TGTGCCAGCAGCCAAGGGAGTCCCGTACAGGGGAGTGGCTACACCTTC.

This chain joins TRBV4-1 and TRBJ2-1; D unclear. Germline CDR1 is MGHRA and CDR2 is YSYEKL. V was shortened by 5 bases and J by 10 bases, with 15 bases between the two germline ends. There are 13 residues in the CDR3. The CDR3 is CASSGHFTEEQFF. The CDR3 coding sequence is TGCGCCAGCAGCGGCCACTTCACCGAGGAGCAGTTCTTC.

The J gene is TRBJ1-6, the V gene TRBV24-1; D is possibly TRBD1 (6 bases). This CDR3 is built from 13 residues. The germline V and J ends were trimmed by 8 bases and 6 bases, with 10 bases remaining between them. Germline CDR1 reads KGHDR; CDR2 reads SFDVKD. CDR3: CATTGTSNSPLHF. Written as DNA, the CDR3 is TGTGCCACCACCGGGACATCTAATTCACCCCTCCACTTT.